Sequencing of this T cell receptor (beta chain) was carried out in a study of cytomegalovirus exposure and HLA in healthy donors. Study-level results: Reportedly, diagnosis of cytomegalovirus status by the classifier showed high specificity and sensitivity.

PCR employed 60 Vbeta and 13 Jbeta primers. The assay was immunoSEQ multiplex PCR, and TCRdb's table has in-frame clones only and misses some. The repertoire holds around 99,000 clones, with roughly 82% as singletons. Notes on this clone: Its antigen is not known.

With 2 bases removed from V and 6 bases from J, the gap between germline ends came to 4 bases. This CDR3 has 11 amino acids. In germline, CDR1 is MNHEY, CDR2 SMNVEV (reference sequence). This clonotype originated in a man aged 30 to 45 in good health and CMV-seropositive. This chain uses TRBV27 with TRBJ1-1, with no clear D. The sequenced sample was PBMCs. DNA of the CDR3: TGTGCCAGCAGTTTAGGGCCTGAAGCTTTCTTT. It encodes CASSLGPEAFF.